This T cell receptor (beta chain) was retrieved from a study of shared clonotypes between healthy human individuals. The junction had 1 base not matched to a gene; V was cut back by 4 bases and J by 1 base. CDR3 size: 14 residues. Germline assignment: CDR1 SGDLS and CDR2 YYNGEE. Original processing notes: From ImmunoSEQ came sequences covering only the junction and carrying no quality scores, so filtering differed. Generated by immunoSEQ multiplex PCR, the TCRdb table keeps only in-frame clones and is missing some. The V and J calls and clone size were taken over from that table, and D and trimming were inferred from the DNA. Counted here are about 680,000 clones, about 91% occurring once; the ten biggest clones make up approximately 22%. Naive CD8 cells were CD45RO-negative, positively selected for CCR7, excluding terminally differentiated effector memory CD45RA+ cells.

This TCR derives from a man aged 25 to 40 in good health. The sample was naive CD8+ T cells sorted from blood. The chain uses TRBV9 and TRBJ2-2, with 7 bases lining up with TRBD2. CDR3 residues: CASSPGGNTGELFF. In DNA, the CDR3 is TGTGCCAGCAGCCCGGGGGGGAACACCGGGGAGCTGTTTTTT.